The 18 T cell receptor beta chains below all came from one sample that was sequenced in a study of T cell responses to AZD1222 COVID-19 vaccine. Some clones are missing from TCRdb's copy, which holds only in-frame ones; the method was immunoSEQ multiplex PCR. The sample has 250,000 to 300,000 clones, about 94% seen once. This specimen consisted of peripheral blood, obtained 28 days after the second AZD1222 dose. The receptors shown here come from an adult who received the AZD1222 COVID-19 vaccine.

CDR3 residues: CASLSRTSGITTDTQYF. For the CDR3, the DNA is TGTGCCAGCTTATCCCGGACTAGCGGCATTACCACAGATACGCAGTATTTT. This chain links TRBV27 with TRBJ2-3; 10 nucleotides align to TRBD2. Germline loops: CDR1 MNHEY, CDR2 SMNVEV (reference sequence). With 8 bases clipped from V and 2 bases from J, the junction kept 13 bases outside the gene matches. This CDR3 region has 17 residues.

Comment on this clone: Other DNA variants within this sample encode the same CDR3. The chain carries TRBV5-4 and TRBJ2-4, with D tentatively TRBD1 (5 bases). Trimming took off 1 base at V and 0 bases at J, with 8 bases between the two ends. The CDR3 consists of 15 residues. Germline values: CDR1 SGHNT, CDR2 YYREEE (reference sequence). CDR3 DNA sequence: TGTGCCAGCAGCTTGACAGGTCTAGCCAAAAACATTCAGTACTTC. It is translated as CASSLTGLAKNIQYF. The full variable domain, its missing parts supplied by reference TRBV5-4 and TRBJ2-4, is ETGVTQSPTHLIKTRGQQVTLRCSSQSGHNTVSWYQQALGQGPQFIFQYYREEENGRGNFPPRFSGLQFPNYSSELNVNALELDDSALYLCASSLTGLAKNIQYFGAGTRLSVL.

This clone was seen once. The chain has TRBV2 and TRBJ2-1; D is unclear. Germline V CDR1 and CDR2: SNHLY, FYNNEI. The V end lost 5 bases, the J end lost 2 bases, and 10 bases lay between the germline ends. The CDR3 is made up of 14 amino acids. Here the CDR3 reads CASSKSNPYNEQFF. The CDR3 DNA sequence: TGTGCCAGCAGTAAAAGTAATCCCTACAATGAGCAGTTCTTC.

Only one count was recorded for this clone. V usage is TRBV4-2 and J usage is TRBJ2-2; maybe TRBD2 (5 bases). Trimming left V 3 bases short and J 7 bases short, with 15 bases between. The CDR3 has 15 residues. Germline CDR1 LGHNA, CDR2 YNFKEQ. The CDR3 region is CASSQPGLEVGELFF. CDR3 bases: TGTGCCAGCAGCCAGCCCGGACTCGAGGTCGGGGAGCTGTTTTTT.

Remarks on this clone: Germline is not matched at one junction end, which may reflect a read error. The chain recombines TRBV6-5 with TRBJ1-1, with a possible D match to TRBD1 (6 bases). The CDR3 sequence is 11 residues long. Looked up from germline, CDR1 is MNHEY and CDR2 is SVGAGI. The CDR3 sequence: CASRTNTGTVF. DNA for the CDR3: TGTGCCAGCAGAACTAATACAGGGACGGTCTTT.

This chain uses TRBV18 with TRBJ1-2, with a weak D call TRBD1 (6 bases). This CDR3 is 13 amino acids long. V was pared by 3 bases and J by 5 bases, with 10 bases between. Germline loops: CDR1 KGHSH, CDR2 LQKENI. CDR3 amino acids: CASSPDRNYGYTF. The CDR3 DNA reads as TGTGCCAGCTCACCCGACAGGAATTATGGCTACACCTTC. The variable domain in full, with the rest retrieved from reference TRBV18 and TRBJ1-2, is NAGVMQNPRHLVRRRGQEARLRCSPMKGHSHVYWYRQLPEEGLKFMVYLQKENIIDESGMPKERFSAEFPKEGPSILRIQQVVRGDSAAYFCASSPDRNYGYTFGSGTRLTVV.

This rearrangement joins TRBV15 to TRBJ2-2; perhaps D is TRBD1 or TRBD2 (6 bases each). The germline CDR1 and CDR2 sequences are LNHNV and YYDKDF (reference sequence). This CDR3 contains 16 residues. V was trimmed by 7 bases and J by 5 bases, leaving 20 bases between them. The CDR3 here is CATTRDRGGRTGELFF. The DNA for the CDR3 is TGTGCCACCACCCGCGACCGTGGGGGGCGGACCGGGGAGCTGTTTTTT.

This clone is a singleton in its sample. The rearrangement joins TRBV27 to TRBJ1-2; 7 bases line up with TRBD1. V was pared by 3 bases and J by 4 bases, with 8 bases of the junction left unmatched. CDR3 size: 15 residues. Germline V gene sequence: CDR1 MNHEY, CDR2 SMNVEV (reference sequence). The DNA for the CDR3 is TGTGCCAGCAGTTTGTCGGCAGGGGGAAGCTATGGCTACACCTTC. Residues: CASSLSAGGSYGYTF.

The J gene is TRBJ2-1, the V gene TRBV20-1; D gene ambiguous. The CDR3 loop spans 11 amino acids. Germline V gives CDR1 DFQATT, CDR2 SNEGSKA (reference sequence). CDR3 residues: CRPDSYNEQFF. CDR3 nucleotide sequence: TGCAGACCAGACTCATACAATGAGCAGTTCTTC.

In nucleotides, the CDR3 is TGTGCCAGCAGCCAAGAGAAGTTGGGGGGCACTGAAGCTTTCTTT. This codes for CASSQEKLGGTEAFF. V is TRBV3-1 (or the pseudogene TRBV3-2) and J is TRBJ1-1, with D perhaps TRBD1 (5 bases). Trimming took 0 bases from V and 4 from J, leaving 12 bases between them. Germline V gene data show CDR1 as LGHDT and CDR2 as YNNKEL (reference sequence). The CDR3 loop spans 15 amino acids.

The J gene is TRBJ2-5, the V gene TRBV28, with TRBD2 identical over 9 bases. The V segment lost 2 bases and the J segment 6 bases; nucleotides outside the gene matches: 7. The length of the CDR3 is 15 residues. Germline V gene lookup returns CDR1 MDHEN and CDR2 SYDVKM. The CDR3 spells CASSLKRREGKTQYF. CDR3 sequence (DNA): TGTGCCAGCAGTTTAAAGCGGCGGGAGGGGAAGACCCAGTACTTC.

The chain has TRBV5-5 and TRBJ2-4; a weak D match, TRBD2 (6 bases). The V end lost 2 bases, the J end lost 8 bases, and 14 bases lay between the germline ends. Germline lookup yields CDR1 SGHKS and CDR2 YYEKEE (reference sequence). This CDR3 spans 14 amino acids. CDR3 sequence reads: CASSFPGSGDIQYF. The CDR3 DNA sequence: TGTGCCAGCAGCTTCCCCGGGAGCGGTGACATTCAGTACTTC.

A word on this clone: The conserved final phenylalanine or tryptophan is absent from the CDR3, which likely points to a read error. The chain is built from TRBV6-5 and TRBJ1-2, with D unresolved. Between the trimmed V and J ends, which lost 6 bases and 6 bases, there was a span of 5 bases. This CDR3 has 10 residues. Germline CDR1 is MNHEY and CDR2 is SVGAGI. The CDR3: CASRENGYTL. DNA for the CDR3: TGTGCCAGCAGGGAGAATGGCTACACCTTA.

The rearrangement joins TRBV3-1 (or the pseudogene TRBV3-2) to TRBJ1-2, with D possibly TRBD1 on 6 matching bases. Trimming shortened V by 3 bases and J by 6 bases, and 14 bases separated the two germline ends. In germline, CDR1 is LGHDT, CDR2 YNNKEL (reference sequence). The CDR3 length is 14 residues. CDR3 nucleotides: TGTGCCAGCAGCCACCGAGGGGGTGAGAATGGCTACACCTTC. This translates into CASSHRGGENGYTF.

The J gene is TRBJ2-2, the V gene TRBV6-2 or TRBV6-3, with D unresolved. V lost 2 bases to trimming and J lost 10 bases, with 17 bases between them. The germline CDR1 and CDR2 sequences are MNHEY and SVGEGT. The CDR3 consists of 15 residues. The chain's CDR3 is CASSYLADTPPELFF. In DNA form, the CDR3 reads TGTGCCAGCAGTTACCTGGCAGACACACCGCCGGAGCTGTTTTTT.

The chain has TRBV27 and TRBJ2-1; D might be TRBD1 (6 bases). V dropped 4 bases and J dropped 10 bases, with 23 bases sitting between them. Germline V gene lookup returns CDR1 MNHEY and CDR2 SMNVEV (reference sequence). The CDR3 runs to 16 residues. CDR3 sequence reads: CASSSRGIRGSGEQFF. CDR3 sequence (DNA): TGTGCCAGCAGTTCGAGGGGGATACGCGGTTCAGGGGAGCAGTTCTTC.

This rearrangement joins TRBV24-1 to TRBJ2-5, with TRBD2 matching over 10 bases. The ends lost 4 bases at V and 5 bases at J; junction bases unmatched: 15. This CDR3 region has 18 residues. The germline CDR1 and CDR2 sequences are KGHDR and SFDVKD. In DNA form, the CDR3 reads TGTGCCACCAGTGAGAGGGGGGGGGCTAGCGGGAGTGAGGAGACCCAGTACTTC. The encoded protein is CATSERGGASGSEETQYF.

The J gene is TRBJ2-2, the V gene TRBV7-2; TRBD1 aligns across 7 bases. This CDR3 spans 14 amino acids. The germline V gene encodes CDR1 SGHTA and CDR2 FQGNSA. V trimming: 5 bases; J trimming: 6 bases; junction bases outside the gene matches: 6. CDR3 bases: TGTGCCAGCAGCCCCCAGACAGGGCCCGGGGAGCTGTTTTTT. This codes for CASSPQTGPGELFF.